This is a list of T cell receptor beta chains from one sample in a study of T-cell memory formation after mild COVID-19. From the 5' RACE reads, TCRdb called clonotypes with MiXCR, one entry per CDR3 protein. The top ten hold around 12% of the sample, which has hundreds of thousands of distinct CDR3 sequences, nearly 25% seen once. The sample taken for sequencing was PBMCs or a T cell subset sorted from them (not recorded which). The receptors were gathered from an adult woman who had mild COVID-19 (a few samples of this study predate the infection). Cell type and time point are not known. Both conserved end residues are part of each CDR3. D genes are given only for firm matches. Size is stated for part of the rows, as once, few or many counts, or as a class when the clone is expanded.

abundance	v_gene	d_gene	j_gene	CDR3aa	CDR3nt
few	TRBV10-3	-	TRBJ2-2	CAIRPGPGTGELFF	TGTGCCATCAGACCGGGACCGGGGACCGGGGAGCTGTTTTTT
-	TRBV20-1	-	TRBJ1-1	CSARPSGKIMNTEAFF	TGCAGTGCTAGGCCCTCCGGGAAGATTATGAACACTGAAGCTTTCTTT
-	TRBV29-1	TRBD1	TRBJ1-1	CSIWDRGLTEAFF	TGCAGCATATGGGACAGGGGGTTGACTGAAGCTTTCTTT
-	TRBV4-1	TRBD1	TRBJ1-2	CASSQKLGTEGKYGYTF	TGCGCCAGCAGCCAAAAACTTGGGACAGAAGGGAAATATGGCTACACCTTC
-	TRBV12-3/TRBV12-4	-	TRBJ2-7	CASSLGGKLYEQYF	TGTGCCAGCAGTCTAGGGGGAAAACTCTACGAGCAGTACTTC
few	TRBV19	-	TRBJ2-7	CASKGNGQYEQYF	TGTGCCAGTAAAGGGAACGGGCAGTACGAGCAGTACTTC
-	TRBV5-1	-	TRBJ1-2	CASSLFGANYGYTF	TGCGCCAGCAGCTTGTTCGGAGCTAACTATGGCTACACCTTC
few	TRBV12-3/TRBV12-4	TRBD1	TRBJ2-3	CASLPSTGITQYF	TGTGCCAGCTTACCTTCGACAGGGATCACGCAGTATTTT
few	TRBV28	-	TRBJ2-1	CASSSQATGFYNEQFF	TGTGCCAGCAGTTCCCAGGCAACAGGATTCTACAATGAGCAGTTCTTC
few	TRBV4-3	-	TRBJ1-1	CASSQDVPGASGEAFF	TGCGCCAGCAGCCAAGATGTGCCAGGGGCCTCGGGTGAAGCTTTCTTT
few	TRBV7-9	-	TRBJ1-1	CASSWATGEAFF	TGTGCCAGCAGCTGGGCGACAGGAGAAGCTTTCTTT
few	TRBV5-4	TRBD2	TRBJ2-2	CASSLAGRGDTGELFF	TGTGCCAGCAGCTTGGCGGGCCGGGGGGACACCGGGGAGCTGTTTTTT
few	TRBV6-5	-	TRBJ1-2	CASTPSVGGLRGPNYGYTF	TGTGCCAGCACCCCTAGCGTGGGGGGATTGAGGGGTCCTAACTATGGCTACACCTTC
few	TRBV2	-	TRBJ2-7	CASSVGLFEQYF	TGTGCCAGCAGTGTCGGGTTGTTCGAGCAGTACTTC
-	TRBV12-3/TRBV12-4	-	TRBJ2-1	CASSPPLTGSYNEQFF	TGTGCCAGCAGTCCCCCTCTAACAGGATCCTACAATGAGCAGTTCTTC
-	TRBV12-3/TRBV12-4	TRBD1	TRBJ1-5	CASRAKSDRGNQPQHF	TGTGCCAGCAGAGCCAAGTCGGACAGGGGTAATCAGCCCCAGCATTTT
few	TRBV29-1	TRBD2	TRBJ2-1	CSGSGSSYNEQFF	TGCAGCGGTAGCGGGAGCTCCTACAATGAGCAGTTCTTC
few	TRBV6-5	-	TRBJ1-1	CASSYGGTVTEAFF	TGTGCCAGCAGTTACGGGGGGACGGTAACAGAAGCTTTCTTT
few	TRBV5-1	TRBD1	TRBJ2-1	CASSPDRGTNEQFF	TGCGCCAGCAGCCCGGACAGGGGGACGAATGAGCAGTTCTTC
-	TRBV9	-	TRBJ2-2	CASSHGLPNTGELFF	TGTGCCAGCAGCCACGGACTTCCAAACACCGGGGAGCTGTTTTTT
-	TRBV11-2	-	TRBJ2-4	CASSSLLNIQYF	TGTGCCAGCAGCTCCCTTTTAAACATTCAGTACTTC
-	TRBV6-2/TRBV6-3	-	TRBJ2-5	CATAQRQETQYF	TGTGCCACCGCCCAACGCCAAGAGACCCAGTACTTC
-	TRBV25-1	-	TRBJ2-5	CASGSSANQETQYF	TGTGCCAGCGGTTCTAGCGCCAACCAAGAGACCCAGTACTTC